This entry is about one T cell receptor beta chain. These data come from a study of blood T cell repertoires in COVID-19. The protocol was immunoSEQ multiplex PCR, while the TCRdb copy is restricted to in-frame clones and leaves out a portion. The sample yields 150,000 to 200,000 clones, 74% seen once. Germline V gives CDR1 MDHEN, CDR2 SYDVKM. V shed 9 bases and J shed 2 bases, with 17 bases lying between them. The CDR3 length is 14 residues. The rearrangement joins TRBV28 to TRBJ2-7, with a possible D match to TRBD2 (6 bases). The sequencing sample was made of peripheral blood. The TCR originated in a woman of 80 years or more with acute or convalescent COVID-19. CDR3 in amino acids: CARGGQCSAYEQYF. As DNA, the CDR3 is TGTGCCAGAGGAGGGCAGTGCAGCGCCTACGAGCAGTACTTC.